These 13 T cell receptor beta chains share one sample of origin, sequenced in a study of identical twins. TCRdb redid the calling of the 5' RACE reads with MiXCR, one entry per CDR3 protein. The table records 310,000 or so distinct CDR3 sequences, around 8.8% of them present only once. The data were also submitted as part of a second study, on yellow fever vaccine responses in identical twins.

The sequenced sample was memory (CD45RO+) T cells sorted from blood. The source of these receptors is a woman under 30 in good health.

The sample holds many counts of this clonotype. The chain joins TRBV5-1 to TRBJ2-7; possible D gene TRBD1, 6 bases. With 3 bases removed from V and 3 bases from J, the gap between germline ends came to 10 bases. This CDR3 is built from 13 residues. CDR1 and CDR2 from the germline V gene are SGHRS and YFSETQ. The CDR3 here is CASSWTDNYEQYF. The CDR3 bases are TGCGCCAGCAGCTGGACAGATAACTACGAGCAGTACTTC. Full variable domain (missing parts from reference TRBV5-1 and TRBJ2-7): KAGVTQTPRYLIKTRGQQVTLSCSPISGHRSVSWYQQTPGQGLQFLFEYFSETQRNKGNFPGRFSGRQFSNSRSEMNVSTLELGDSALYLCASSWTDNYEQYFGPGTRLTVT.

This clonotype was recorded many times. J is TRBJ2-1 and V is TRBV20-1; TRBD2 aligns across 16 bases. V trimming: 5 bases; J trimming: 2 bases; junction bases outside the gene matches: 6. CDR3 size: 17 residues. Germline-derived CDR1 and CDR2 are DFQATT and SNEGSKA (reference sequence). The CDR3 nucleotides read TGCAGTGCTGTTGGGACTAGCGGGGGGGCAGCCTACAATGAGCAGTTCTTC. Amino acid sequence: CSAVGTSGGAAYNEQFF.

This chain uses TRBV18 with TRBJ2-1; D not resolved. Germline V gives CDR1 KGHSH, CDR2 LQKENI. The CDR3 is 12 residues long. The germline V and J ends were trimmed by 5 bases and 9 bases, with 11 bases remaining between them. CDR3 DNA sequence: TGTGCCAGCTCAGTCCGGTTCGGTGAGCAGTTCTTC. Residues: CASSVRFGEQFF.

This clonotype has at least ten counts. For the CDR3, the DNA is TGTGCCAGCAGTTCCCCTCGAGGGACAGGGTTTGGGGAGCAGTACTTC. Protein: CASSSPRGTGFGEQYF. The chain recombines TRBV12-3 or TRBV12-4 with TRBJ2-7; 9 nucleotides agree with TRBD1. The CDR3 has 16 residues. The V segment lost 4 bases and the J segment 7 bases; nucleotides outside the gene matches: 14.

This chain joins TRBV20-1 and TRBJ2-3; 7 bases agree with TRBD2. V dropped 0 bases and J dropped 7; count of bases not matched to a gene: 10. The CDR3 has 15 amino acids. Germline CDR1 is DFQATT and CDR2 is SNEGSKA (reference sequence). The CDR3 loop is CSARDPEKRENTQYF. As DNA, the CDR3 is TGCAGTGCTAGAGACCCAGAAAAGCGGGAAAATACGCAGTATTTT.

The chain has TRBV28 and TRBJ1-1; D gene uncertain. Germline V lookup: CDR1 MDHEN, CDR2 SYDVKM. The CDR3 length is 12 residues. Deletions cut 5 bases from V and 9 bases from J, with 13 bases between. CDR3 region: CASSTSLGKAFF. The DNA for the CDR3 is TGTGCCAGCAGTACGTCCCTCGGGAAAGCTTTCTTT.

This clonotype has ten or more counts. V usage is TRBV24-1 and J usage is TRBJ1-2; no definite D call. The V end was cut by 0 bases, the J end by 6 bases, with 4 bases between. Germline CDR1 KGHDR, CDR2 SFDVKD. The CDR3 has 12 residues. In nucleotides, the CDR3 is TGTGCCACCAGTGATTTGTGGGATGGCTACACCTTC. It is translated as CATSDLWDGYTF.

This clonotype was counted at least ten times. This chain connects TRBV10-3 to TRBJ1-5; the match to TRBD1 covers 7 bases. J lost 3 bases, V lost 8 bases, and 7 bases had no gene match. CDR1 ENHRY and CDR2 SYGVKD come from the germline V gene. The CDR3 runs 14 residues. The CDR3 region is CAISRGTDNQPQHF. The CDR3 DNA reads TGTGCCATCTCCCGGGGGACAGACAATCAGCCCCAGCATTTT.

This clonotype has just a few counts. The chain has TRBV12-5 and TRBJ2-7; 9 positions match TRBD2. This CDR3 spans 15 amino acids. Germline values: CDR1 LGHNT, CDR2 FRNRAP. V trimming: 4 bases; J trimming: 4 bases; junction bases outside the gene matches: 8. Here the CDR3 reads CASGSIAGVVYEQYF. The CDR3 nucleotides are TGTGCTAGTGGTTCTATAGCGGGAGTCGTTTACGAGCAGTACTTC. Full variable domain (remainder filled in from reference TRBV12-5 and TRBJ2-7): DARVTQTPRHKVTEMGQEVTMRCQPILGHNTVFWYRQTMMQGLELLAYFRNRAPLDDSGMPKDRFSAEMPDATLATLKIQPSEPRDSAVYFCASGSIAGVVYEQYFGPGTRLTVT.

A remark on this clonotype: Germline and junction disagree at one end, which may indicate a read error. The CDR3 sequence is CSARDWDRSDF. In DNA form, the CDR3 reads TGCAGTGCTAGAGATTGGGACCGCTCAGACTTC. The chain links TRBV20-1 to TRBJ1-2, with D possibly TRBD1 on 5 matching bases. CDR1 is DFQATT and CDR2 is SNEGSKA in the germline V gene (reference sequence). The CDR3 is 11 residues long.

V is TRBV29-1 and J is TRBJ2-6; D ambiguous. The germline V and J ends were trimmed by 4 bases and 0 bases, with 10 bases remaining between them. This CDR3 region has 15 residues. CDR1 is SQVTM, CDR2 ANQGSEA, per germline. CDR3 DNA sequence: TGCAGCGTTGTTTCCAGGCTCTCTGGGGCCAACGTCCTGACTTTC. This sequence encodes CSVVSRLSGANVLTF.

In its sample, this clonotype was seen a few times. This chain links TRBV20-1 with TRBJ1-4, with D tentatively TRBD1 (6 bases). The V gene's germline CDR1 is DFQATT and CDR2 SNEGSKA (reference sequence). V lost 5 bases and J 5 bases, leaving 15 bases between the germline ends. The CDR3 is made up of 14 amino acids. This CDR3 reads CSAEATGHNEKLFF. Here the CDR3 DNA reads TGCAGTGCTGAAGCGACAGGCCACAATGAAAAACTGTTTTTT.

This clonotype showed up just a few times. CDR3: CASSVGRRGEQFF. CDR3 sequence (DNA): TGTGCCAGCAGCGTAGGTCGGCGGGGTGAGCAGTTCTTC. This rearrangement joins TRBV9 to TRBJ2-1, with D possibly TRBD2 on 6 matching bases. From germline, CDR1 is SGDLS and CDR2 YYNGEE. This CDR3 is 13 amino acids long. The ends were cut back, 0 bases at V and 9 bases at J, with 10 bases in the middle.